One sample yielded the 17 T cell receptor beta chains listed below, sequenced in a study of shared clonotypes between healthy human individuals. The protocol was immunoSEQ multiplex PCR, while the TCRdb copy is restricted to in-frame clones and leaves out a portion. Here the sample spans about 2.4 million clones, around nine tenths being singletons. Specimen: naive CD4+ T cells sorted from blood. The subset: CD45RA+ positively selected. These receptors all come from a man aged 18 to 30 in good health.

Comments on this clone: Other nucleotide sequences in the sample specify the same CDR3. The J gene is TRBJ2-7, the V gene TRBV18; D is unresolved. The V and J ends lost 2 bases and 1 base respectively, with 6 bases between them. Germline lookup yields CDR1 KGHSH and CDR2 LQKENI. This CDR3 is 13 amino acids long. CDR3: CASSPRNSYEQYF. CDR3 sequence (DNA): TGTGCCAGCTCACCAAGGAATTCCTACGAGCAGTACTTC.

The chain employs TRBV4-3 and TRBJ2-3; 9 nucleotides align to TRBD2. Unmatched junction bases numbered 2, after V lost 3 bases and J lost 4 bases. This CDR3 is built from 14 residues. Looked up from germline, CDR1 is LGHNA and CDR2 is YSLEER. CDR3 in DNA: TGCGCCAGCAGCCATAGCGGGAGTTCAGATACGCAGTATTTT. Translating gives CASSHSGSSDTQYF.

The chain employs TRBV6-5 and TRBJ1-2; TRBD1 agrees at 10 bases. The germline V gene has CDR1 MNHEY and CDR2 SVGAGI. V lost 5 bases and J lost 12; bases outside the gene matches: 9. The CDR3 spans 13 residues. The CDR3 DNA follows: TGTGCCAGCAGTATCGGACAGGGGGTTCTTGACACCTTC. This encodes CASSIGQGVLDTF.

In DNA form, the CDR3 reads TGCGCCAGCCGCCCAAAAGAGACCCAGTACTTC. Protein: CASRPKETQYF. The chain has TRBV5-1 and TRBJ2-5, with D unresolved. The CDR3 extends over 11 amino acids. V gave up 7 bases and J gave up 3 bases, with 7 bases separating them. Germline CDR1 reads SGHRS; CDR2 reads YFSETQ.

This sequence joins TRBV4-1 and TRBJ2-2; D is perhaps TRBD2 (6 bases). V dropped 6 bases and J dropped 1 base, with 15 bases sitting between them. Looked up from germline, CDR1 is MGHRA and CDR2 is YSYEKL. This CDR3 comprises 16 residues. The CDR3 DNA follows: TGCGCCAGCAGTCTTCAAGGAGCGGGGAACACCGGGGAGCTGTTTTTT. Its translation is CASSLQGAGNTGELFF.

The chain recombines TRBV18 with TRBJ1-1; 7 bases are a match to TRBD1. The CDR3 sequence is 14 residues long. V shed 3 bases and J 11 bases; nucleotides not matched to a gene: 12. Germline V gene sequence: CDR1 KGHSH, CDR2 LQKENI. The CDR3 DNA sequence: TGTGCCAGCTCACCGAGCCAATTCGGGACAGCCGCTTTCTTT. Protein sequence: CASSPSQFGTAAFF.

This clone occurred once. The same CDR3 arises from other DNA sequences in this sample as well. This rearrangement joins TRBV7-9 to TRBJ1-2, with 8 bases matching TRBD1. Trimming cost V 3 bases and J 5 bases; bases outside gene matches: 5. CDR1 and CDR2 (germline): SEHNR, FQNEAQ (reference sequence). CDR3 length: 14 amino acids. The CDR3 spells CASSLTGTGYGYTF. CDR3 sequence (DNA): TGTGCCAGCAGCTTGACCGGGACAGGATATGGCTACACCTTC.

This clone was seen only once. V and J are TRBV19 and TRBJ2-7; 7 bases fit TRBD2. The CDR3 extends over 14 amino acids. J gave up 3 bases and V 4 bases, and 6 bases lay outside the gene matches. Germline V CDR1 and CDR2: LNHDA, SQIVND (reference sequence). CDR3 in DNA: TGTGCCAGTAGTAGGGAGGGGCGAGACTACGAGCAGTACTTC. This encodes CASSREGRDYEQYF.

V and J are TRBV5-4 and TRBJ1-6, with unresolved D. The germline V gene has CDR1 SGHNT and CDR2 YYREEE (reference sequence). The CDR3 consists of 16 residues. The V and J ends lost 4 bases and 0 bases respectively, with 11 bases between them. In DNA form, the CDR3 reads TGTGCCAGCAGCGTTGACGGGAGCTCCTATAATTCACCCCTCCACTTT. This translates into CASSVDGSSYNSPLHF.

In regard to this clone: The same CDR3 is also encoded by other DNA sequences in this sample. CDR3 loop: CASSGQGRETQYF. As DNA, the CDR3 is TGTGCCAGCAGTGGACAGGGTAGGGAGACCCAGTACTTC. This chain connects TRBV25-1 to TRBJ2-5; TRBD1 matches 7 bases. The CDR3 is 13 residues long. J gave up 5 bases and V 4 bases, and 4 bases lay outside the gene matches. CDR1 is MGHDK and CDR2 is SYGVNS in the germline V gene.

The chain employs TRBV6-6 and TRBJ2-7; D is unclear. The CDR3 consists of 15 residues. Germline loops: CDR1 MNHNY, CDR2 SVGAGI (reference sequence). Trimming stripped 5 bases from V and 3 bases from J, with 17 bases between. The CDR3 loop reads CASSPRTLRGYEQYF. CDR3 nucleotides: TGTGCCAGCAGTCCGCGGACCCTCCGCGGCTACGAGCAGTACTTC.

This clone was seen once. The chain joins TRBV6-4 to TRBJ1-4; D gene uncertain. Deletions cut 6 bases from V and 7 bases from J, with 21 bases between. CDR1 and CDR2 (germline): MRHNA, SNTAGT. The CDR3 sequence is 16 residues long. The CDR3 loop reads CASSPLELPRGEKLFF. In DNA, the CDR3 is TGTGCCAGCAGCCCCCTAGAGTTACCCCGAGGTGAAAAACTGTTTTTT.

The count of this clone is one. The chain joins TRBV5-4 to TRBJ2-7; 11 bases are a match to TRBD1. Germline V gives CDR1 SGHNT, CDR2 YYREEE (reference sequence). The CDR3 has 15 amino acids. Germline trimming cut 4 bases from V and 4 bases from J; bases unmatched to any gene: 7. This chain's CDR3 is CASSARDRGGYEQYF. The CDR3 nucleotides are TGTGCCAGCAGCGCCCGGGACAGGGGGGGGTACGAGCAGTACTTC.

Points on this clone: Additional DNA sequences in this sample encode the identical CDR3. DNA for the CDR3: TGTGCCAGCTCACCTCCAGGGTTTACTGAAGCTTTCTTT. It encodes CASSPPGFTEAFF. The V and J genes are TRBV18 and TRBJ1-1, with a weak D call TRBD1 (5 bases). Germline V gene lookup returns CDR1 KGHSH and CDR2 LQKENI. This CDR3 spans 13 amino acids. Trimming removed 3 bases at V and 5 bases at J, with 10 bases between.

This sequence joins TRBV7-2 and TRBJ2-7, with D perhaps assigned TRBD1 or TRBD2 (6 bases each). The CDR3 is 15 residues long. Trimming left V 1 base short and J 3 bases short, with 13 bases between. Germline loops: CDR1 SGHTA, CDR2 FQGNSA. The CDR3: CASSLDREVVYEQYF. CDR3 sequence (DNA): TGTGCCAGCAGCTTAGACAGGGAGGTAGTCTACGAGCAGTACTTC.

This chain uses TRBV18 with TRBJ1-2; 8 bases fit TRBD1. This CDR3 spans 17 amino acids. Per germline, CDR1 KGHSH and CDR2 LQKENI. Trimming took 2 bases from V and 5 from J; bases not matched to a gene: 13. CDR3 coding DNA: TGTGCCAGCTCACCAGAAGCAGGGGGCCCAGTCTTGTATGGCTACACCTTC. It specifies CASSPEAGGPVLYGYTF.

The chain uses TRBV28 and TRBJ1-6; TRBD1 matches at 9 bases. Germline CDR1 MDHEN, CDR2 SYDVKM. The CDR3 spans 16 residues. Trimming cost V 7 bases and J 1 base; bases outside gene matches: 5. The CDR3 protein is CASNEQGASYNSPLHF. As DNA, the CDR3 is TGTGCCAGCAACGAACAGGGGGCATCCTATAATTCACCCCTCCACTTT.